Listed below are T cell receptor beta chains from one sample, sequenced in a study of cytomegalovirus exposure and HLA in healthy donors. Libraries were prepared by immunoSEQ multiplex PCR; TCRdb keeps only in-frame clonotypes and omits some of them. The repertoire includes approximately 74,000 clones, 63% of them detected once, and approximately 5.4% sits in the top ten. Source material: PBMCs. All receptors come from a man aged 25 to 45 in good health and CMV-seropositive. CDR3s include the opening cysteine and the closing phenylalanine or tryptophan. Fields, in order: J gene, D gene, clone size, V gene, CDR3 protein, CDR3 DNA. D genes are given only for firm matches. The size field is filled for only some rows; it gives once, few, many or a size class.

j_call: TRBJ1-3; d_call: NA; clone_size: NA; v_call: TRBV19; cdr3_aa: CASREISSGNTIYF; cdr3_nt: TGTGCCAGCCGCGAGATTTCCTCTGGAAACACCATATATTTT
j_call: TRBJ1-2; d_call: NA; clone_size: NA; v_call: TRBV6-6; cdr3_aa: CASRIPTGNYGYTF; cdr3_nt: TGTGCCAGCAGAATACCGACAGGAAACTATGGCTACACCTTC
j_call: TRBJ2-1; d_call: TRBD2; clone_size: NA; v_call: TRBV10-1; cdr3_aa: CASSESLVRGLGIHEQFF; cdr3_nt: TGCGCCAGCAGTGAGTCCCTAGTCCGGGGACTAGGGATACATGAGCAGTTCTTC
j_call: TRBJ1-1; d_call: NA; clone_size: NA; v_call: TRBV6-5; cdr3_aa: CASTSGILSQAFF; cdr3_nt: TGTGCCAGCACATCAGGAATCCTATCGCAAGCTTTCTTT
j_call: TRBJ2-1; d_call: NA; clone_size: NA; v_call: TRBV4-2; cdr3_aa: CASSYRGAGLGNEQFF; cdr3_nt: TGTGCCAGCAGCTACCGCGGGGCGGGACTGGGGAATGAGCAGTTCTTC
j_call: TRBJ1-5; d_call: NA; clone_size: NA; v_call: TRBV30; cdr3_aa: CAWSVDTSNQPQHF; cdr3_nt: TGTGCCTGGAGTGTAGACACCAGCAATCAGCCCCAGCATTTT
j_call: TRBJ2-5; d_call: NA; clone_size: few; v_call: TRBV7-8; cdr3_aa: CASSSPDKETQYF; cdr3_nt: TGTGCCAGCAGCTCACCGGACAAGGAGACCCAGTACTTC
j_call: TRBJ2-2; d_call: NA; clone_size: NA; v_call: TRBV7-9; cdr3_aa: CASSFTGGYTGELFF; cdr3_nt: TGTGCCAGCAGCTTCACAGGTGGTTACACCGGGGAGCTGTTTTTT
j_call: TRBJ2-7; d_call: NA; clone_size: once; v_call: TRBV10-2; cdr3_aa: CASSEGGRGPSYEQYF; cdr3_nt: TGCGCCAGCAGTGAGGGAGGGCGGGGGCCCTCCTACGAGCAGTACTTC
j_call: TRBJ2-7; d_call: TRBD1; clone_size: NA; v_call: TRBV10-3; cdr3_aa: CAISEEGQSYEQYF; cdr3_nt: TGTGCCATCAGTGAGGAGGGACAGTCCTACGAGCAGTACTTC
j_call: TRBJ2-2; d_call: NA; clone_size: NA; v_call: TRBV6-5; cdr3_aa: CAAGGAGHTGELFF; cdr3_nt: TGTGCCGCCGGTGGGGCAGGCCACACCGGGGAGCTGTTTTTT
j_call: TRBJ2-7; d_call: NA; clone_size: NA; v_call: TRBV6-5; cdr3_aa: CASKDTGTYEQYF; cdr3_nt: TGTGCCAGCAAGGATACAGGGACCTACGAGCAGTACTTC
j_call: TRBJ1-2; d_call: NA; clone_size: NA; v_call: TRBV25-1; cdr3_aa: CASRPHSQANYGYTF; cdr3_nt: TGTGCCAGCAGACCTCACTCACAGGCTAACTATGGCTACACCTTC
j_call: TRBJ1-4; d_call: TRBD1; clone_size: NA; v_call: TRBV28; cdr3_aa: CASSYRDRNEKLFF; cdr3_nt: TGTGCCAGCAGCTACCGGGACAGAAATGAAAAACTGTTTTTT
j_call: TRBJ1-5; d_call: NA; clone_size: NA; v_call: TRBV4-3; cdr3_aa: CASSQDRRGPNQPQHF; cdr3_nt: TGCGCCAGCAGCCAAGATAGGAGGGGCCCCAATCAGCCCCAGCATTTT